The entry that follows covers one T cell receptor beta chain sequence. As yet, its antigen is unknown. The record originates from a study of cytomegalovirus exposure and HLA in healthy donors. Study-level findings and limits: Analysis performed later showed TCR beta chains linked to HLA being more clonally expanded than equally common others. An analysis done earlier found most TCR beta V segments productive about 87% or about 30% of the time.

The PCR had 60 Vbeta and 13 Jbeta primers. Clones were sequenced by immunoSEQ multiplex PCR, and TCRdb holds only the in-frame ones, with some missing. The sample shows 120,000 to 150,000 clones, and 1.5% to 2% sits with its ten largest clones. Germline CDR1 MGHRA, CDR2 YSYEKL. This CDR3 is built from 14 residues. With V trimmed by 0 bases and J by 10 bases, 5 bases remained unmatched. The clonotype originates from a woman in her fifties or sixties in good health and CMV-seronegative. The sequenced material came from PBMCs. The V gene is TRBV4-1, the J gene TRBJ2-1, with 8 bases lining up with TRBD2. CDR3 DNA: TGCGCCAGCAGCCAAGAGGGACTAGTGGAGGAGCAGTTCTTC. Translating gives CASSQEGLVEEQFF.